The table lists the clone carrying this T cell receptor (beta chain) with many counts. TCRdb re-called the RT-PCR reads through MiXCR, storing one row per CDR3 protein. The sample consists of 430,000 or so distinct CDR3 sequences, 9.5% to 13% of them appearing once. This sample is drawn from a study of response to subunit inactivated influenza vaccine. The CDR3 spans 15 residues. Trimming shortened V by 0 bases and J by 7 bases, and 15 bases separated the two germline ends. Germline loops: CDR1 MRHNA, CDR2 SNTAGT. This specimen consisted of PBMCs from blood, obtained about 6 weeks after vaccination. This receptor was identified in a man between 45 and 60 years old who received an inactivated influenza vaccine. This sequence joins TRBV6-4 and TRBJ1-2; perhaps TRBD1 as D (6 bases). The CDR3 loop reads CASSDSIGGHLGYTF. The CDR3 region has the DNA TGTGCCAGCAGTGACTCGATCGGGGGACACCTTGGCTACACCTTC.